The clone carrying this TCR beta chain was seen many times. Antigen specificity is unknown. This sample stems from a study of T cells in Graves' hyperthyroidism and ophthalmopathy. Study-level information: The initial diagnosis was the point when peripheral blood was collected, ahead of any treatment.

The CDR3 is made up of 12 amino acids. The V end lost 7 bases, the J end lost 1 base, and 9 bases lay between the germline ends. CDR1 is SQVTM and CDR2 is ANQGSEA in the germline V gene. Study conclusions and caveats: Ophthalmopathy was distinguished from stable hyperthyroidism by 13 V-J signatures.

The CDR3 regions of TCR beta were amplified from RNA transcripts. The primer set for the first-round RT-PCR of the TCR CDR3 was HTBI. TCRdb passed the multiplex PCR reads through MiXCR, listing each CDR3 protein once. The data contain 250,000 to 400,000 distinct CDR3 sequences, approximately 14% of them singletons. Each 10 ml fresh peripheral blood draw supplied the PBMCs. V and J are TRBV29-1 and TRBJ2-3; perhaps D is TRBD1 or TRBD2 (5 bases each). The TCR sequence derives from a woman aged 35 to 49 with Graves' ophthalmopathy. Specimen: blood. DNA of the CDR3: TGCAGCGGTGGGGGAGGCACAGATACGCAGTATTTT. This sequence encodes CSGGGGTDTQYF.